These 21 T cell receptor beta chains came from one sample sequenced in a study of T cell changes during pregnancy in multiple sclerosis. Sequencing was performed with immunoSEQ multiplex PCR; in TCRdb, only in-frame clones are kept and a portion is missing. Of tens of thousands of clones in the sample, around 93% were seen once. The starting material was CD8+ T cells from peripheral blood mononuclear cells, obtained after pregnancy. These receptors were taken from a female donor with multiple sclerosis, enrolled in a pregnancy study.

CDR3 amino acids: CASSLAGQRGGPDEQFF. In nucleotides, the CDR3 is TGTGCCAGCAGCTTAGCGGGCCAGCGGGGGGGCCCGGATGAGCAGTTCTTC. The J gene is TRBJ2-1, the V gene TRBV7-8, with 10 bases fitting TRBD2. There are 17 residues in the CDR3. V lost 0 bases to trimming and J lost 8 bases; unmatched junction nucleotides: 10. Germline V gives CDR1 SGHVS, CDR2 FQNEAQ.

This chain joins TRBV27 and TRBJ1-1; possible D gene TRBD1, 5 bases. The germline CDR1 and CDR2 sequences are MNHEY and SMNVEV (reference sequence). CDR3 size: 13 residues. Trimming pared 6 bases from V and 8 bases from J, leaving 16 bases between. DNA for the CDR3: TGTGCCAGCAGCCAAGGGTGGGGGGTCGAAGCTTTCTTT. Translated: CASSQGWGVEAFF.

This chain joins TRBV13 and TRBJ2-1; 7 nucleotides agree with TRBD2. The CDR3 has 15 amino acids. CDR1 and CDR2 (germline): PRHDT, FYEKMQ (reference sequence). J was trimmed by 12 bases and V by 0 bases; bases with no gene match: 11. The CDR3: CASSLGTSRDLGQFF. CDR3 coding DNA: TGTGCCAGCAGCTTAGGGACTAGCCGAGACTTGGGGCAGTTCTTC. Full variable domain (remainder filled in from reference TRBV13 and TRBJ2-1): AAGVIQSPRHLIKEKRETATLKCYPIPRHDTVYWYQQGPGQDPQFLISFYEKMQSDKGSIPDRFSAQQFSDYHSELNMSSLELGDSALYFCASSLGTSRDLGQFFGPGTRLTVL.

This chain links TRBV5-5 with TRBJ1-2; 8 nucleotides align to TRBD1. Germline trimming cut 5 bases from V and 4 bases from J; bases unmatched to any gene: 7. The CDR3 is made up of 14 amino acids. Germline-derived CDR1 and CDR2 are SGHKS and YYEKEE (reference sequence). The CDR3 sequence is CASRAGGSGYGYTF. CDR3 DNA: TGTGCCAGCAGGGCAGGGGGCTCTGGCTATGGCTACACCTTC.

The chain carries TRBV13 and TRBJ2-5; 11 nucleotides agree with TRBD1. The V gene's germline CDR1 is PRHDT and CDR2 FYEKMQ (reference sequence). The CDR3 covers 15 residues. Losses at the gene ends were 4 bases for V and 7 bases for J; bases not matched to a gene: 8. The CDR3 region is CASSSGDRGKGTQYF. The CDR3 nucleotides are TGTGCCAGCAGCTCCGGGGACAGGGGGAAGGGGACCCAGTACTTC.

This clone was counted a single time. The chain employs TRBV5-5 and TRBJ1-4, with 7 bases matching TRBD1. The germline V gene has CDR1 SGHKS and CDR2 YYEKEE (reference sequence). Unmatched junction bases numbered 7, after V lost 4 bases and J lost 7 bases. The CDR3 contains 14 residues. The CDR3 DNA is TGTGCCAGCAGCACCGGGACAGAGAGTGAAAAACTGTTTTTT. The encoded protein is CASSTGTESEKLFF. Together with reference TRBV5-5 and TRBJ1-4, the CDR3 gives the full variable domain: DAGVTQSPTHLIKTRGQQVTLRCSPISGHKSVSWYQQVLGQGPQFIFQYYEKEERGRGNFPDRFSARQFPNYSSELNVNALLLGDSALYLCASSTGTESEKLFFGSGTQLSVL.

The chain joins TRBV29-1 to TRBJ2-3; 7 bases agree with TRBD2. The CDR3 consists of 14 residues. Looked up from germline, CDR1 is SQVTM and CDR2 is ANQGSEA. V gave up 4 bases and J gave up 2 bases; unmatched junction bases: 6. Here the CDR3 DNA reads TGCAGCGTTGGTCCAGCGGGAATCACAGATACGCAGTATTTT. Its protein product is CSVGPAGITDTQYF.

The J gene is TRBJ2-1, the V gene TRBV28; 7 nucleotides agree with TRBD2. Germline V gene sequence: CDR1 MDHEN, CDR2 SYDVKM. This CDR3 region has 15 residues. V shed 6 bases, J shed 5 bases, and the junction held 10 bases outside the gene matches. CDR3 sequence (DNA): TGTGCCAGCAGCCCCCTAGCGGTCCCAAACAATGAGCAGTTCTTC. Protein sequence: CASSPLAVPNNEQFF.

The rearrangement uses TRBV7-2 and TRBJ2-3, with D possibly matching TRBD1 (6 bases). CDR3 size: 15 residues. CDR1 and CDR2 from the germline V gene are SGHTA and FQGNSA. Trimming removed 3 bases from V and 0 bases from J, with 10 bases in between. The CDR3, as DNA: TGTGCCAGCAGCTTGTGGGGGCAAAGCACAGATACGCAGTATTTT. It yields the protein CASSLWGQSTDTQYF.

CDR3 amino acids: CATSRDGQGNQPQHF. The CDR3, as DNA: TGTGCCACCAGCAGAGATGGACAGGGGAATCAGCCCCAGCATTTT. This rearrangement joins TRBV15 to TRBJ1-5, with 9 positions matching TRBD1. V trimming: 0 bases; J trimming: 4 bases; junction bases outside the gene matches: 1. Germline values: CDR1 LNHNV, CDR2 YYDKDF (reference sequence). The CDR3 runs to 15 residues.

This sequence joins TRBV9 and TRBJ2-1; 10 bases are a match to TRBD2. The CDR3 consists of 16 residues. J lost 9 bases, V lost 4 bases, and 13 bases had no gene match. CDR1 is SGDLS, CDR2 YYNGEE, per germline. This chain's CDR3 is CASSHGSSGRVGEQFF. DNA for the CDR3: TGTGCCAGCAGCCACGGTTCTAGCGGGAGAGTTGGTGAGCAGTTCTTC.

The rearrangement links TRBV2 to TRBJ2-1; no clear D gene. The CDR3 has 11 amino acids. V was pared by 6 bases and J by 10 bases, with 10 bases between. CDR1 is SNHLY, CDR2 FYNNEI, per germline. The CDR3 is CASSSTREQFF. CDR3 DNA: TGTGCCAGCAGCTCAACAAGAGAGCAGTTCTTC.

The chain carries TRBV11-1 and TRBJ2-7, with TRBD1 matching over 7 bases. This CDR3 is built from 12 residues. CDR1 SGHAT and CDR2 FQDESV come from the germline V gene (reference sequence). The J segment lost 6 bases and the V segment lost 4 bases, leaving 3 bases of the junction unmatched. The DNA of the CDR3 is TGTGCCAGCAGCTCCGGGACAGTCGAGCAGTACTTC. Its translation is CASSSGTVEQYF.

This rearrangement joins TRBV10-2 to TRBJ2-7; 8 positions match TRBD1. V lost 0 bases, J lost 7 bases, and 11 bases stayed unmatched. The CDR3 spans 16 residues. Per the germline V gene, CDR1 is WSHSY and CDR2 is SAAADI. The CDR3 is CASSESRSTGGNEQYF. The CDR3 DNA reads as TGCGCCAGCAGTGAGTCGAGGTCAACAGGGGGAAATGAGCAGTACTTC.

The CDR3 region has the DNA TGTGCCAGTAGTGAGGGTTACAATGAGCAGTTCTTC. Protein product: CASSEGYNEQFF. The rearrangement joins TRBV19 to TRBJ2-1, with D perhaps TRBD2 (5 bases). The germline V and J ends were trimmed by 5 bases and 4 bases, with 6 bases remaining between them. From germline, CDR1 is LNHDA and CDR2 SQIVND (reference sequence). The CDR3 is made up of 12 amino acids. The variable domain in full, completed from reference TRBV19 and TRBJ2-1, reads DGGITQSPKYLFRKEGQNVTLSCEQNLNHDAMYWYRQDPGQGLRLIYYSQIVNDFQKGDIAEGYSVSREKKESFPLTVTSAQKNPTAFYLCASSEGYNEQFFGPGTRLTVL.

This sequence joins TRBV20-1 and TRBJ2-7; D is unresolved. This CDR3 comprises 11 residues. V was cut by 6 bases and J by 3 bases, with 9 bases left in between. CDR1 is DFQATT and CDR2 is SNEGSKA in the germline V gene (reference sequence). The CDR3 DNA sequence: TGCAGTGCAACCTCACTCTACGAGCAGTACTTC. Translated, it gives CSATSLYEQYF.

This chain links TRBV28 with TRBJ2-1; TRBD2 aligns across 9 bases. This CDR3 contains 15 residues. Germline V gene sequence: CDR1 MDHEN, CDR2 SYDVKM. Unmatched junction bases numbered 3, after V lost 2 bases and J lost 4 bases. The CDR3 is CASSLGLAGYNEQFF. The CDR3 nucleotides are TGTGCCAGCAGTTTAGGGCTAGCGGGGTACAATGAGCAGTTCTTC.

The chain couples TRBV6-1 to TRBJ1-1, with 7 bases identical to TRBD1. With 9 bases clipped from V and 8 bases from J, the junction kept 15 bases outside the gene matches. Germline V gene data show CDR1 as MNHNS and CDR2 as SASEGT. This CDR3 is built from 14 residues. CDR3 in DNA: TGTGCCAGTACGACAGGGATTAGTTCCTTAGAAGCTTTCTTT. Translating gives CASTTGISSLEAFF.

This clone was detected only once. J is TRBJ2-1 and V is TRBV7-9; D perhaps matches TRBD2 (6 bases). V dropped 3 bases and J dropped 9 bases, with 9 bases sitting between them. Germline lookup yields CDR1 SEHNR and CDR2 FQNEAQ (reference sequence). This CDR3 contains 12 residues. The chain's CDR3 is CASSFGSREQFF. The CDR3 bases are TGTGCCAGCAGCTTCGGGAGTCGTGAGCAGTTCTTC. The whole variable domain, filled in from reference TRBV7-9 and TRBJ2-1, reads DTGVSQNPRHKITKRGQNVTFRCDPISEHNRLYWYRQTLGQGPEFLTYFQNEAQLEKSRLLSDRFSAERPKGSFSTLEIQRTEQGDSAMYLCASSFGSREQFFGPGTRLTVL.

The genes are TRBV11-2 and TRBJ2-7, with 7 bases lining up with TRBD2. The CDR3 consists of 15 residues. Germline V lookup: CDR1 SGHAT, CDR2 FQNNGV. V was pared by 4 bases and J by 2 bases, with 8 bases of the junction left unmatched. Here the CDR3 DNA reads TGTGCCAGCAGCTCGCCCCCCAGCGGGACCTACGAGCAGTACTTC. Translated: CASSSPPSGTYEQYF.

The chain links TRBV2 to TRBJ2-7; 7 bases match TRBD2. The V segment lost 6 bases and the J segment 2 bases; nucleotides outside the gene matches: 13. This CDR3 has 16 residues. Germline CDR1 and CDR2: SNHLY and FYNNEI. As DNA, the CDR3 is TGTGCCAGCAGCCTGGGACCTAGCGGAGGGGCCTACGAGCAGTACTTC. It is translated as CASSLGPSGGAYEQYF.